What follows are 32 T cell receptor beta chains derived from one specimen sequenced in a study of shared clonotypes between healthy human individuals (dated by TCRdb to about 2020). Library preparation used the immunoSEQ multiplex PCR assay. TCRdb obtained this table from immuneACCESS and retained in-frame rearrangements with V and J assigned. These tables miss some clones; where compared with another copy, unresolved V genes account for less than half of the shortfall, and the remainder is unexplained. The sample table holds some 2 million clones, of which approximately 94% were seen once. About 1.1% of the sample belongs to the ten largest clones. CD8 naive samples consisted of CD45RO-negative cells that were positively selected for CCR7, yielding a CD45RA+CCR7+ population without TemRA cells. Sample: naive CD8+ T cells sorted from blood. The cell subset or site label, as the study defines it: CD45RA+CCR7+. The source is a man between 18 and 29 years old in good health.

The chain has TRBV28 and TRBJ2-7; D might be TRBD2 (5 bases). Germline values: CDR1 MDHEN, CDR2 SYDVKM. This CDR3 has 13 residues. The V and J ends lost 3 bases and 6 bases respectively, with 12 bases between them. CDR3 nucleotides: TGTGCCAGCAGTTTTTCGGACTTACGCGAGCAGTACTTC. It codes for CASSFSDLREQYF.

Comments on this clone: Other DNA sequences in the same sample also yield this CDR3. V is TRBV9 and J is TRBJ1-1; possible D gene TRBD1, 6 bases. This CDR3 contains 14 residues. Trimming took 2 bases from V and 3 from J, leaving 11 bases between them. Germline V CDR1 and CDR2: SGDLS, YYNGEE. CDR3 nucleotides: TGTGCCAGCAGCGTCGGGGGGGCCGACACTGAAGCTTTCTTT. Translating it yields CASSVGGADTEAFF.

This chain uses TRBV6-1 with TRBJ2-1, with 11 nucleotides matching TRBD2. There are 17 residues in the CDR3. Germline V gene lookup returns CDR1 MNHNS and CDR2 SASEGT. V lost 1 base, J lost 6 bases, and 8 bases stayed unmatched. CDR3 sequence: CASSEVISGGAGNEQFF. CDR3 nucleotide sequence: TGTGCCAGCAGTGAAGTGATTAGCGGGGGGGCCGGCAATGAGCAGTTCTTC.

This chain connects TRBV16 to TRBJ1-2; D gene ambiguous. Germline V gives CDR1 KGHSY, CDR2 FQNENV. The CDR3 extends over 14 amino acids. The V gene lost 0 bases and the J gene lost 8 bases, with 13 bases spanning the gap. Here the CDR3 DNA reads TGTGCCAGCAGCCAATCTAAGGGTCTCAGCGGCTACACCTTC. Protein: CASSQSKGLSGYTF.

This clone has a handful of counts. The chain joins TRBV29-1 to TRBJ1-5; D might be TRBD1 (5 bases). The CDR3 length is 14 residues. Germline lookup yields CDR1 SQVTM and CDR2 ANQGSEA. The ends were cut back, 4 bases at V and 7 bases at J, with 17 bases in the middle. CDR3 sequence: CSVGTYDRGQPQHF. The CDR3 bases are TGCAGCGTTGGGACCTACGATCGGGGGCAGCCCCAGCATTTT.

The rearrangement uses TRBV25-1 and TRBJ2-7; D might be TRBD2 (5 bases). V was trimmed by 11 bases and J by 6 bases, leaving 17 bases between them. Germline assignment: CDR1 MGHDK and CDR2 SYGVNS. This CDR3 comprises 12 residues. The CDR3 protein is CASSTAVVEQYF. CDR3 sequence (DNA): TGTGCCTCCTCCACAGCGGTTGTCGAGCAGTACTTC.

Remarks on this clone: Other DNA sequences from this sample encode an identical CDR3 as well. The V call is TRBV7-9, the J call TRBJ1-1, with a tentative D call TRBD1 (5 bases). Germline V CDR1 and CDR2: SEHNR, FQNEAQ (reference sequence). Trimming pared 3 bases from V and 6 bases from J, leaving 8 bases between. This CDR3 spans 12 amino acids. The CDR3, as DNA: TGTGCCAGCAGCTTGTGGGGGGCTGAAGCTTTCTTT. This translates into CASSLWGAEAFF.

The chain joins TRBV6-1 to TRBJ2-7; TRBD1 aligns across 7 bases. The germline V gene encodes CDR1 MNHNS and CDR2 SASEGT. The CDR3 totals 13 residues. With 10 bases clipped from V and 2 bases from J, the junction kept 8 bases outside the gene matches. As DNA, the CDR3 is TGTGCCAACTCCGGGACAGATCCCTACGAGCAGTACTTC. Encoded protein: CANSGTDPYEQYF.

V is TRBV10-3 and J is TRBJ1-3; D perhaps matches TRBD1 (5 bases). The V end lost 3 bases, the J end lost 3 bases, and 15 bases lay between the germline ends. The CDR3 is made up of 16 amino acids. Germline V gene sequence: CDR1 ENHRY, CDR2 SYGVKD. CDR3 residues: CAISEGTGGDGNTIYF. CDR3 nucleotides: TGTGCCATCAGTGAAGGGACCGGCGGGGATGGAAACACCATATATTTT.

The genes are TRBV6-1 and TRBJ1-1; the D is unclear. V was clipped by 1 base and J by 5 bases, with 8 bases between them. Germline assignment: CDR1 MNHNS and CDR2 SASEGT. The CDR3 totals 13 residues. CDR3 bases: TGTGCCAGCAGTGAAGACCTGGGAACTGAAGCTTTCTTT. As protein: CASSEDLGTEAFF.

This clone was observed once. This CDR3 is missing its conserved last phenylalanine or tryptophan, likely due to a read error. The DNA is left out, because the CDR3 cannot be placed on it with certainty; the CDR3 is given as TCRdb lists it. V and J are TRBV5-8 and TRBJ1-6. The CDR3 is 10 residues long, ends included. Germline lookup yields CDR1 SGHTS and CDR2 YDEGEE. CDR3 sequence: CASSPEIGAT.

CDR3: CASRKTGGNTEAFF. The CDR3 DNA reads as TGTGCCAGCAGGAAGACAGGGGGAAACACTGAAGCTTTCTTT. The chain employs TRBV6-4 and TRBJ1-1, with 9 bases fitting TRBD1. Germline lookup yields CDR1 MRHNA and CDR2 SNTAGT. The V gene end was trimmed by 6 bases and the J gene end by 2 bases; junction bases not matched to a gene: 4. The length of the CDR3 is 14 residues.

The chain recombines TRBV5-1 with TRBJ2-3; 9 bases fit TRBD2. The CDR3 sequence is 15 residues long. Trimming removed 3 bases from V and 3 bases from J; junction bases left unmatched: 5. CDR1 and CDR2 (germline): SGHRS, YFSETQ. CDR3 protein: CASSSEGLATDTQYF. The CDR3 bases are TGCGCCAGCAGCTCGGAGGGACTAGCAACAGATACGCAGTATTTT.

This chain connects TRBV6-6 to TRBJ2-3; no firm D call. The CDR3 extends over 15 amino acids. Trimming cost V 1 base and J 1 base, with 9 bases left between them. The V gene's germline CDR1 is MNHNY and CDR2 SVGAGI (reference sequence). DNA for the CDR3: TGTGCCAGCAGTTACTGGGTTTCGGGCACAGATACGCAGTATTTT. Translated: CASSYWVSGTDTQYF.

The rearrangement links TRBV2 to TRBJ1-5; 10 nucleotides agree with TRBD1. The CDR3 runs to 15 residues. CDR1 and CDR2 (germline): SNHLY, FYNNEI. V was pared by 7 bases and J by 3 bases, with 6 bases of the junction left unmatched. CDR3 residues: CASTPGQGHNQPQHF. CDR3 bases: TGTGCCAGCACCCCGGGACAGGGGCACAATCAGCCCCAGCATTTT.

This clone was recorded a few times. The chain employs TRBV7-8 and TRBJ1-2; TRBD1 matches 7 bases. CDR1 is SGHVS, CDR2 FQNEAQ, per germline. With 5 bases clipped from V and 8 bases from J, the junction kept 14 bases outside the gene matches. The CDR3 sequence is 15 residues long. The CDR3 nucleotides are TGTGCCAGCAGCGAAGCCGGGACAGCCCTCGAAGGCTACACCTTC. Translation: CASSEAGTALEGYTF.

The chain links TRBV7-2 to TRBJ2-7; D ambiguous. V was pared by 5 bases and J by 1 base, with 15 bases between. The CDR3 is 15 residues long. From germline, CDR1 is SGHTA and CDR2 FQGNSA. In DNA, the CDR3 is TGTGCCAGCAGCCACGGACGGACGGTGTCCTACGAGCAGTACTTC. This translates into CASSHGRTVSYEQYF. The full variable domain, in which reference TRBV7-2 and TRBJ2-7 provide the parts outside the CDR3, is GAGVSQSPSNKVTEKGKDVELRCDPISGHTALYWYRQSLGQGLEFLIYFQGNSAPDKSGLPSDRFSAERTGGSVSTLTIQRTQQEDSAVYLCASSHGRTVSYEQYFGPGTRLTVT.

Worth noting for this clone: This specimen includes other DNA sequences encoding the same CDR3. The V and J genes are TRBV6-6 and TRBJ2-7; D gene ambiguous. The CDR3 has 11 residues. CDR1 and CDR2 (germline): MNHNY, SVGAGI (reference sequence). Trimming left V 8 bases short and J 3 bases short, with 8 bases between. As DNA, the CDR3 is TGTGCCAGCGGTACGGGCTACGAGCAGTACTTC. Its protein is CASGTGYEQYF.

The V and J genes are TRBV5-5 and TRBJ1-5; TRBD1 matches at 8 bases. The CDR3 runs 16 residues. With V trimmed by 0 bases and J by 6 bases, 8 bases remained unmatched. Germline-derived CDR1 and CDR2 are SGHKS and YYEKEE (reference sequence). The CDR3 reads CASSLEWTGKAQPQHF. The DNA of the CDR3 is TGTGCCAGCAGCTTGGAGTGGACAGGGAAAGCTCAGCCCCAGCATTTT. Full variable domain (outside the CDR3, taken from reference TRBV5-5 and TRBJ1-5): DAGVTQSPTHLIKTRGQQVTLRCSPISGHKSVSWYQQVLGQGPQFIFQYYEKEERGRGNFPDRFSARQFPNYSSELNVNALLLGDSALYLCASSLEWTGKAQPQHFGDGTRLSIL.

This chain uses TRBV23-1 with TRBJ1-6, with unresolved D. TRBV23-1 is an open reading frame whose function is uncertain. V lost 4 bases and J lost 6, with 19 bases in between. This CDR3 is 17 amino acids long. CDR3 amino acids: CASSRLPRRGTNSPLHF. The CDR3 DNA follows: TGCGCCAGCAGTCGCCTACCGAGGAGAGGCACTAATTCACCCCTCCACTTT.

The rearrangement joins TRBV6-6 to TRBJ1-5; weak D call: TRBD1 (6 bases). The CDR3 is made up of 15 amino acids. V lost 0 bases to trimming and J lost 3 bases, with 9 bases between them. Germline V gene data show CDR1 as MNHNY and CDR2 as SVGAGI (reference sequence). In DNA, the CDR3 is TGTGCCAGCAGTTACTCGGGACAACCCAATCAGCCCCAGCATTTT. Translated, it gives CASSYSGQPNQPQHF.

The chain is built from TRBV10-1 and TRBJ2-2; D may be TRBD1 (6 bases). There are 13 residues in the CDR3. Trimming pared 6 bases from V and 1 base from J, leaving 6 bases between. Germline assignment: CDR1 WNHNN and CDR2 SYGVQD (reference sequence). The CDR3 bases are TGCGCCAGCAGACAGGGGAACACCGGGGAGCTGTTTTTT. Translating it yields CASRQGNTGELFF.

This clone occurred once. J is TRBJ2-5 and V is TRBV7-8; 11 nucleotides line up with TRBD2. The CDR3 has 15 residues. The germline V gene has CDR1 SGHVS and CDR2 FQNEAQ. J lost 2 bases, V lost 7 bases, and 6 bases had no gene match. CDR3 amino acids: CASTNLAGGQETQYF. CDR3 nucleotide sequence: TGTGCCAGCACCAACCTAGCGGGAGGACAAGAGACCCAGTACTTC.

This chain links TRBV7-3 with TRBJ2-7; tentative D call: TRBD2 (5 bases). Germline assignment: CDR1 SGHTA and CDR2 FQGTGA. Between the trimmed V and J ends, which lost 5 bases and 6 bases, there was a span of 14 bases. The CDR3 covers 13 residues. The CDR3 sequence is CASSPMAGTEQYF. DNA of the CDR3: TGTGCCAGCAGCCCCATGGCGGGCACCGAGCAGTACTTC. Full variable domain (remainder filled in from reference TRBV7-3 and TRBJ2-7): GAGVSQTPSNKVTEKGKYVELRCDPISGHTALYWYRQSLGQGPEFLIYFQGTGAADDSGLPNDRFFAVRPEGSVSTLKIQRTERGDSAVYLCASSPMAGTEQYFGPGTRLTVT.

This clone was seen only once. Within the sample, other DNA sequences also encode this same CDR3. The V gene is TRBV27, the J gene TRBJ2-5; 11 nucleotides match TRBD1. The CDR3 has 15 amino acids. Germline V lookup: CDR1 MNHEY, CDR2 SMNVEV (reference sequence). V lost 0 bases, J lost 5 bases, and 2 bases stayed unmatched. In nucleotides, the CDR3 is TGTGCCAGCAGTTTATCGGGACAGGGGGGGGAGACCCAGTACTTC. Translated, it gives CASSLSGQGGETQYF.

The chain links TRBV7-2 to TRBJ1-6; 8 bases fit TRBD1. The CDR3 has 15 residues. The trim removed 3 bases at V and 8 bases at J, leaving 6 bases unmatched. The germline V gene encodes CDR1 SGHTA and CDR2 FQGNSA. As DNA, the CDR3 is TGTGCCAGCAGCTTGAGAGGACAGGGCCATTCACCCCTCCACTTT. It specifies CASSLRGQGHSPLHF.

The V gene is TRBV30, the J gene TRBJ1-1, with D possibly matching TRBD1 (6 bases). The CDR3 is made up of 13 amino acids. With 2 bases removed from V and 6 bases from J, the gap between germline ends came to 13 bases. Germline V gene lookup returns CDR1 GTSNPN and CDR2 SVGIG (reference sequence). Here the CDR3 DNA reads TGTGCCTGGAGTATCTCCACAGGGTCTGAAGCTTTCTTT. Its protein is CAWSISTGSEAFF. The full variable domain, in which reference TRBV30 and TRBJ1-1 provide the parts outside the CDR3, is SQTIHQWPATLVQPVGSPLSLECTVEGTSNPNLYWYRQAAGRGLQLLFYSVGIGQISSEVPQNLSASRPQDRQFILSSKKLLLSDSGFYLCAWSISTGSEAFFGQGTRLTVV.

The chain has TRBV7-6 and TRBJ2-7, with D uncertain. The CDR3 is made up of 13 amino acids. The V gene's germline CDR1 is SGHVS and CDR2 FNYEAQ. Trimming took 3 bases from V and 0 from J, leaving 6 bases between them. The CDR3 sequence: CASSFSSSYEQYF. The CDR3 coding sequence is TGTGCCAGCAGCTTCTCCAGCTCCTACGAGCAGTACTTC.

The chain joins TRBV13 to TRBJ2-5; the D is unclear. Trimming stripped 5 bases from V and 5 bases from J, with 12 bases between. The CDR3 is 13 amino acids. CDR1 is PRHDT and CDR2 is FYEKMQ in the germline V gene (reference sequence). The CDR3 bases are TGTGCCAGCAGCCTCTCTAGTGGTGAGACCCAGTACTTC. It encodes CASSLSSGETQYF.

About this clone itself: This may arise from a read error, as a much more abundant clone is one base away. The chain carries TRBV7-2 and TRBJ1-1, with D possibly matching TRBD1 (5 bases). V was cut by 2 bases and J by 1 base, with 5 bases left in between. The CDR3 contains 13 residues. Germline CDR1 reads SGHTA; CDR2 reads FQGNSA. As DNA, the CDR3 is TGTGCCAGCAGCTTAAGGGGGAACACTGAAGCTTTCTTT. This gives the protein CASSLRGNTEAFF.

The table lists this clone with a count of one. The chain is built from TRBV19 and TRBJ1-4; maybe TRBD1 (5 bases). CDR1 and CDR2 from the germline V gene are LNHDA and SQIVND (reference sequence). Trimming removed 7 bases at V and 0 bases at J, with 24 bases between. The CDR3 loop spans 19 amino acids. The CDR3 loop is CASTPSGWGDLTTNEKLFF. In DNA, the CDR3 is TGTGCCAGTACCCCATCCGGTTGGGGGGATTTAACAACTAATGAAAAACTGTTTTTT.

The CDR3 DNA reads as TGCGCCAGCAGCCCTCAGGGGCCGTATCATTCACCCCTCCACTTT. This encodes CASSPQGPYHSPLHF. The chain is built from TRBV4-1 and TRBJ1-6, with a weak D call TRBD1 (6 bases). V lost 4 bases, J lost 8 bases, and 15 bases lay in between. The germline V gene has CDR1 MGHRA and CDR2 YSYEKL. The CDR3 runs 15 residues.